These 21 T cell receptor beta chains came from one sample sequenced in a study of cytomegalovirus exposure and HLA in healthy donors. Only in-frame clones appear in the TCRdb table, and some are missing; sequencing was by immunoSEQ multiplex PCR. In the table there are about 140,000 clones, 90% to 95% of which are singletons. Sequencing was done on a sample of PBMCs. The receptors stem from a man younger than 35 in good health and CMV-seronegative.

The rearrangement joins TRBV4-3 to TRBJ2-2; perhaps TRBD2 as D (5 bases). V was shortened by 0 bases and J by 5 bases, with 10 bases between the two germline ends. The CDR3 has 15 amino acids. Germline CDR1 reads LGHNA; CDR2 reads YSLEER. For the CDR3, the DNA is TGCGCCAGCAGCCAAGAAACTCGGGGAACCGGGGAGCTGTTTTTT. It is translated as CASSQETRGTGELFF.

This sequence joins TRBV5-1 and TRBJ2-3; weak D call: TRBD1 (6 bases). The V gene's germline CDR1 is SGHRS and CDR2 YFSETQ. The CDR3 totals 13 residues. V was shortened by 0 bases and J by 7 bases, with 9 bases between the two germline ends. The CDR3 bases are TGCGCCAGCAGCTTGGAGGGGGTTCATACGCAGTATTTT. This translates into CASSLEGVHTQYF.

The chain carries TRBV7-2 and TRBJ1-3; D remains unclear. The germline gives CDR1 SGHTA, CDR2 FQGNSA. The germline V and J ends were trimmed by 1 base and 0 bases, with 7 bases remaining between them. CDR3 size: 15 residues. The CDR3 DNA follows: TGTGCCAGCAGCTTAGGGCTGTACTCTGGAAACACCATATATTTT. This encodes CASSLGLYSGNTIYF.

The chain carries TRBV5-6 and TRBJ2-5; D possibly corresponds to TRBD2 (5 bases). The CDR3 is 13 amino acids. Germline CDR1 is SGHDT and CDR2 is YYEEEE. V lost 1 base, J lost 5 bases, and 9 bases lay in between. This CDR3 reads CASSLRGSETQYF. The CDR3 region has the DNA TGTGCCAGCAGCTTGCGAGGGAGCGAGACCCAGTACTTC.

The chain is built from TRBV7-9 and TRBJ2-7, with D tentatively TRBD2 (6 bases). Germline CDR1 SEHNR, CDR2 FQNEAQ (reference sequence). The V gene lost 2 bases and the J gene lost 6 bases, with 17 bases spanning the gap. The length of the CDR3 is 15 residues. Here the CDR3 reads CASSLRHDGSAEQYV. CDR3 nucleotide sequence: TGTGCCAGCAGCTTACGTCACGACGGGAGCGCCGAGCAGTACGTC.

Details on this clone: Without the conserved terminal phenylalanine or tryptophan, this CDR3 likely stems from a read error. No DNA is shown, since the ends of the CDR3 on it are uncertain; the CDR3 is the one TCRdb lists. The J gene is TRBJ2-4, the V gene TRBV4-1; TRBD2 reflects the table's D call only, with no check against the DNA. With termini counted, the CDR3 has 13 amino acids. Germline values: CDR1 MGHRA, CDR2 YSYEKL. The CDR3 protein is CASSQAREDLFSA.

The chain employs TRBV2 and TRBJ2-1, with 9 bases that match TRBD2. This CDR3 is built from 18 residues. V lost 2 bases, J lost 4 bases, and 12 bases stayed unmatched. The germline V gene has CDR1 SNHLY and CDR2 FYNNEI. The CDR3 nucleotides are TGTGCCAGCAGTGAAATTTTCGCTAGCGGGATTTTGTACAATGAGCAGTTCTTC. It is translated as CASSEIFASGILYNEQFF. Full variable domain (missing parts from reference TRBV2 and TRBJ2-1): EPEVTQTPSHQVTQMGQEVILRCVPISNHLYFYWYRQILGQKVEFLVSFYNNEISEKSEIFDDQFSVERPDGSNFTLKIRSTKLEDSAMYFCASSEIFASGILYNEQFFGPGTRLTVL.

The gene calls are TRBV12-5 and TRBJ1-2, with 8 bases fitting TRBD1. The CDR3 is made up of 13 amino acids. CDR1 and CDR2 from the germline V gene are LGHNT and FRNRAP. V dropped 4 bases and J dropped 4; count of bases not matched to a gene: 2. CDR3 in DNA: TGTGCTAGTGGTTGGACAGGGAGCTATGGCTACACCTTC. Its protein is CASGWTGSYGYTF.

The CDR3 DNA reads TGTGCCAGCAAAGGCCAACCGGGACAGGGCGAGAGGTTGTACTTC. Translated, it gives CASKGQPGQGERLYF. The rearrangement uses TRBV2 and TRBJ2-5; 9 positions agree with TRBD1. CDR3 length equals 15 residues. Trimming at V came to 7 bases and at J to 13 bases, leaving 19 bases not matched to a gene. Looked up from germline, CDR1 is SNHLY and CDR2 is FYNNEI.

V gene TRBV9 combines with J gene TRBJ1-2; 8 bases fit TRBD1. CDR3 length: 16 residues. CDR1 is SGDLS and CDR2 is YYNGEE in the germline V gene. Trimming removed 4 bases from V and 3 bases from J; junction bases left unmatched: 11. As DNA, the CDR3 is TGTGCCAGCAGCCCAAGGACAGGGTCTTTCTACTATGGCTACACCTTC. It yields the protein CASSPRTGSFYYGYTF.

The J gene is TRBJ1-3, the V gene TRBV29-1; tentative D call: TRBD1 (5 bases). The CDR3 runs to 12 residues. Germline V lookup: CDR1 SQVTM, CDR2 ANQGSEA. Trimming took off 5 bases at V and 4 bases at J, with 9 bases between the two ends. The CDR3 sequence is CSVPGGGNTIYF. In DNA, the CDR3 is TGCAGCGTTCCCGGGGGGGGAAACACCATATATTTT.

V usage is TRBV6-5 and J usage is TRBJ1-2; 8 bases are a match to TRBD1. J lost 5 bases, V lost 0 bases, and 8 bases had no gene match. CDR1 MNHEY and CDR2 SVGAGI come from the germline V gene. There are 16 residues in the CDR3. CDR3 loop: CASSYSITGGMYGYTF. CDR3 sequence (DNA): TGTGCCAGCAGTTACTCGATAACAGGGGGAATGTATGGCTACACCTTC.

The rearrangement links TRBV7-2 to TRBJ1-1, with D possibly being TRBD1 (5 bases). The V and J ends lost 0 bases and 5 bases respectively, with 13 bases between them. CDR1 and CDR2 (germline): SGHTA, FQGNSA. There are 15 residues in the CDR3. The CDR3: CASSLALGHKTEAFF. Written as DNA, the CDR3 is TGTGCCAGCAGCTTAGCGCTCGGACATAAAACTGAAGCTTTCTTT.

This clone showed up just once. This rearrangement joins TRBV10-1 to TRBJ2-7; weak D call: TRBD1 (5 bases). This CDR3 contains 15 residues. Looked up from germline, CDR1 is WNHNN and CDR2 is SYGVQD (reference sequence). V was clipped by 2 bases and J by 1 base, with 12 bases between them. The CDR3 loop is CASSERQGVSYEQYV. CDR3 in DNA: TGCGCCAGCAGTGAGAGGCAGGGTGTTTCCTACGAGCAGTACGTC.

The chain uses TRBV5-8 and TRBJ1-2; the match to TRBD1 covers 8 bases. With 4 bases clipped from V and 1 base from J, the junction kept 6 bases outside the gene matches. The CDR3 extends over 15 amino acids. The germline V gene encodes CDR1 SGHTS and CDR2 YDEGEE. This CDR3 is CASSRTGPINYGYTF. The CDR3 DNA reads TGTGCCAGCAGCCGGACAGGGCCAATTAACTATGGCTACACCTTC.

The CDR3 loop is CAWSVGTSSGNTIYF. CDR3 DNA: TGTGCCTGGAGTGTTGGCACAAGCTCTGGAAACACCATATATTTT. V and J are TRBV30 and TRBJ1-3; D is undetermined. Germline loops: CDR1 GTSNPN, CDR2 SVGIG (reference sequence). CDR3 length: 15 residues. Trimming pared 0 bases from V and 0 bases from J, leaving 9 bases between.

This clone was recorded once. The CDR3 nucleotides read TGTGCCAGCAGTTTATGGAAGGGGACTAGCGGGACGGAAAAGTACAATGAGCAGTTCTTC. This gives the protein CASSLWKGTSGTEKYNEQFF. The rearrangement uses TRBV28 and TRBJ2-1; 13 nucleotides agree with TRBD2. This CDR3 contains 20 residues. The V segment lost 0 bases and the J segment 4 bases; nucleotides outside the gene matches: 12. The germline V gene encodes CDR1 MDHEN and CDR2 SYDVKM.

This chain connects TRBV5-1 to TRBJ2-5, with 7 positions matching TRBD2. The CDR3 length is 14 residues. The germline CDR1 and CDR2 sequences are SGHRS and YFSETQ. With V trimmed by 2 bases and J by 0 bases, 1 base remained unmatched. CDR3 DNA: TGCGCCAGCAGCTTCACTAGCGACCAAGAGACCCAGTACTTC. Its translation: CASSFTSDQETQYF.

V usage is TRBV5-1 and J usage is TRBJ1-2; no definite D call. Germline V gives CDR1 SGHRS, CDR2 YFSETQ. The CDR3 length is 13 residues. Trimming stripped 5 bases from V and 6 bases from J, with 14 bases between. The CDR3 reads CASSPGGYNGYTF. CDR3 bases: TGCGCCAGCAGTCCGGGAGGGTACAATGGCTACACCTTC.

The CDR3 DNA reads TGTGCCAGCAGTTCCCGGACTAGCGGGGGGGCAGGTACGCAGTATTTT. It yields the protein CASSSRTSGGAGTQYF. The rearrangement links TRBV6-5 to TRBJ2-3; 15 bases line up with TRBD2. This CDR3 region has 16 residues. Losses at the gene ends were 4 bases for V and 8 bases for J; bases not matched to a gene: 7. The germline V gene encodes CDR1 MNHEY and CDR2 SVGAGI.

The gene calls are TRBV14 and TRBJ2-3; TRBD2 matches 11 bases. Germline V gives CDR1 SGHDN, CDR2 FVKESK. The CDR3 loop spans 18 amino acids. Trimming removed 4 bases from V and 2 bases from J; junction bases left unmatched: 11. The chain's CDR3 is CASSPHTTSGRNTDTQYF. CDR3 DNA sequence: TGTGCCAGCAGCCCCCACACTACTAGCGGGAGAAACACAGATACGCAGTATTTT.